Presented here are 14 T cell receptor beta chains from one specimen sequenced in a study of T and B cells in COVID-19 patients. From blood, roughly 240-550 ng of genomic DNA served as TRB template. TRB rearrangements were amplified by multiplex PCR with BIOMED2 TRB-A/B primers. A single record per CDR3 protein comes from TCRdb applying MiXCR to the multiplex PCR reads. The table has about 16,000 distinct CDR3 sequences, under 35% seen once; the top ten hold 2.5% to 4%. Sequencing was carried out using blood. The receptors were gathered from a human donor who had recovered from COVID-19.

In this sample, this clonotype turned up a few times. The chain links TRBV12-3 or TRBV12-4 to TRBJ2-5; tentative D call: TRBD1 (5 bases). Between the trimmed V and J ends, which lost 4 bases and 1 base, there was a span of 10 bases. CDR3 size: 14 residues. In DNA, the CDR3 is TGTGCCAGCAGTTCCCCCGACAGCCAAGAGACCCAGTACTTC. Residues: CASSSPDSQETQYF.

The J gene is TRBJ1-6, the V gene TRBV13; D gene ambiguous. Germline V gene sequence: CDR1 PRHDT, CDR2 FYEKMQ (reference sequence). The CDR3 length is 14 residues. Trimming took 6 bases from V and 6 from J, leaving 12 bases between them. DNA of the CDR3: TGTGCCAGCAGGCAGACGGGTCTTAATTCACCCCTCCACTTT. Amino acids: CASRQTGLNSPLHF.

On this clonotype: This may arise from a read error, as a much more abundant clone is one base away. The chain combines TRBV27 with TRBJ2-7; D gene ambiguous. The V gene's germline CDR1 is MNHEY and CDR2 SMNVEV (reference sequence). The V gene lost 7 bases and the J gene lost 4 bases, with 17 bases spanning the gap. The CDR3 has 14 amino acids. The CDR3 nucleotides are TGTGCCAGCATTTCTGCAGGCGTAAAGTACGAGCAGTACTTC. This encodes CASISAGVKYEQYF.

This rearrangement joins TRBV10-3 to TRBJ2-7; D assignment may be TRBD1 or TRBD2 (5 bases each). The germline CDR1 and CDR2 sequences are ENHRY and SYGVKD. The CDR3 spans 13 residues. Trimming cost V 11 bases and J 2 bases, with 16 bases left between them. This chain's CDR3 is CAFLRDGTYEQYF. As DNA, the CDR3 is TGTGCCTTTCTCCGGGACGGTACCTACGAGCAGTACTTC.

This clonotype is labeled medium-sized. The genes are TRBV19 and TRBJ1-1; D gene unclear. Germline-derived CDR1 and CDR2 are LNHDA and SQIVND (reference sequence). Trimming shortened V by 2 bases and J by 0 bases, and 10 bases separated the two germline ends. The CDR3 is 15 amino acids. CDR3 in DNA: TGTGCCAGTAGTATAAGGCGGCCGATGAACACTGAAGCTTTCTTT. Its translation is CASSIRRPMNTEAFF.

There are a few counts of this clonotype. The V call is TRBV7-2, the J call TRBJ2-2, with TRBD2 matching over 10 bases. Looked up from germline, CDR1 is SGHTA and CDR2 is FQGNSA. The CDR3 sequence is 15 residues long. V shed 2 bases and J 6 bases; nucleotides not matched to a gene: 3. The DNA for the CDR3 is TGTGCCAGCAGCTTAACTAGCGGGAAGGCCGGGGAGCTGTTTTTT. It is translated as CASSLTSGKAGELFF.

The chain combines TRBV6-5 with TRBJ1-1, with D perhaps TRBD1 (5 bases). From germline, CDR1 is MNHEY and CDR2 SVGAGI. Trimming pared 5 bases from V and 8 bases from J, leaving 18 bases between. The CDR3 is 14 residues long. CDR3 protein: CASSDPGSIVEAFF. CDR3 nucleotide sequence: TGTGCCAGCAGTGACCCAGGGAGCATCGTCGAAGCTTTCTTT.

This clonotype was counted between two and nine times. V gene TRBV6-5 combines with J gene TRBJ2-4; tentative D call: TRBD2 (7 bases). This CDR3 is built from 15 residues. Trimming removed 6 bases at V and 2 bases at J, with 14 bases between. Per the germline V gene, CDR1 is MNHEY and CDR2 is SVGAGI. CDR3 nucleotides: TGTGCCAGCAGGAAGGGGGGGGATACCAAAAACATTCAGTACTTC. Its protein is CASRKGGDTKNIQYF.

The chain links TRBV19 to TRBJ1-6; D remains unclear. The germline V gene encodes CDR1 LNHDA and CDR2 SQIVND (reference sequence). The CDR3 runs to 12 residues. The germline V and J ends were trimmed by 5 bases and 3 bases, with 2 bases remaining between them. The CDR3 region has the DNA TGTGCCAGTAGTTACTATAATTCACCCCTCCACTTT. This gives the protein CASSYYNSPLHF.

The CDR3 loop reads CASSQGDSTIGYTF. The DNA for the CDR3 is TGTGCCAGCAGCCAAGGGGACAGCACCATCGGCTACACCTTC. V usage is TRBV14 and J usage is TRBJ1-2, with 7 bases that match TRBD1. The CDR3 extends over 14 amino acids. Germline CDR1 and CDR2: SGHDN and FVKESK. The junction had 7 bases not matched to a gene; V was cut back by 1 base and J by 8 bases.

The gene calls are TRBV6-2 or TRBV6-3 and TRBJ2-1; 8 nucleotides match TRBD2. The CDR3 is made up of 15 amino acids. After removal of 5 bases from V and 4 bases from J, the junction contained 7 bases not matched to a gene. Per germline, CDR1 MNHEY and CDR2 SVGEGT. In nucleotides, the CDR3 is TGTGCCAGCAGTAGGAGCGGGAGTCGGTACAATGAGCAGTTCTTC. This gives the protein CASSRSGSRYNEQFF.

A few counts support this clonotype. The chain carries TRBV4-1 and TRBJ2-2; 8 bases match TRBD1. The junction had 4 bases not matched to a gene; V was cut back by 1 base and J by 3 bases. This CDR3 is built from 16 residues. The V gene's germline CDR1 is MGHRA and CDR2 YSYEKL. CDR3 sequence: CASSQGRGRYTGELFF. CDR3 in DNA: TGCGCCAGCAGCCAAGGCAGGGGGCGATACACCGGGGAGCTGTTTTTT.

This clonotype was observed many times. The CDR3 DNA reads as TGTGCCAGCAGTTTAGGGACGCCTACCTACGAGCAGTACTTC. Its protein is CASSLGTPTYEQYF. This chain uses TRBV27 with TRBJ2-7, with D perhaps given as TRBD1 or TRBD2 (5 bases each). CDR1 is MNHEY and CDR2 is SMNVEV in the germline V gene (reference sequence). This CDR3 spans 14 amino acids. V lost 2 bases and J lost 2, with 10 bases in between.

By proportion, this clonotype is medium-sized. The J gene is TRBJ2-1, the V gene TRBV12-3 or TRBV12-4; 7 nucleotides line up with TRBD2. V shed 4 bases and J 9 bases; nucleotides not matched to a gene: 6. The CDR3 totals 13 residues. The CDR3 protein is CASSSRLAREQFF. The CDR3 coding sequence is TGTGCCAGCAGTTCCCGACTAGCTCGTGAGCAGTTCTTC.